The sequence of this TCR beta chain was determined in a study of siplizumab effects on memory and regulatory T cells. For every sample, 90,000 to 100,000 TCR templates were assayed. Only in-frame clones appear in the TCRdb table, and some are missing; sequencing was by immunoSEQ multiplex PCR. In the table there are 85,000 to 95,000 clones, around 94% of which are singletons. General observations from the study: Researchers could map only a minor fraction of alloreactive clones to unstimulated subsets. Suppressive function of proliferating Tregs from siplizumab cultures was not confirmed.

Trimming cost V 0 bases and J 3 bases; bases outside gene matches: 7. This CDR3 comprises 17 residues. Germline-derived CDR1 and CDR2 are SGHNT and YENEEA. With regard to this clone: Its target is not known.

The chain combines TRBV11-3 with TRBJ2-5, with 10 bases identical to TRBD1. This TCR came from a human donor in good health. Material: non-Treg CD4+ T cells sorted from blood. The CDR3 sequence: CASSLERWTGGKETQYF. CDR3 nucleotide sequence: TGTGCCAGCAGCTTAGAGCGGTGGACAGGGGGGAAAGAGACCCAGTACTTC.